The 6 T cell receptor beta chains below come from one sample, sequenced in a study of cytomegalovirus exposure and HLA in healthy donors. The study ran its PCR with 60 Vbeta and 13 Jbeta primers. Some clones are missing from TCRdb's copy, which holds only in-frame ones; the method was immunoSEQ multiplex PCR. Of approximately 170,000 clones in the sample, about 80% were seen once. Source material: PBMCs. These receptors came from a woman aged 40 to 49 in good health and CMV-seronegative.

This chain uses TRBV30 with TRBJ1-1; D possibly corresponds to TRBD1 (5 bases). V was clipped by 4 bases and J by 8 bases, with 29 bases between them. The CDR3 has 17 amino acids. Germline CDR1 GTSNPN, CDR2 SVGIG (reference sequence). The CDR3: CAWTDGDPGLRKAEAFF. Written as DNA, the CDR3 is TGTGCCTGGACTGACGGTGACCCGGGACTGAGGAAGGCAGAAGCTTTCTTT.

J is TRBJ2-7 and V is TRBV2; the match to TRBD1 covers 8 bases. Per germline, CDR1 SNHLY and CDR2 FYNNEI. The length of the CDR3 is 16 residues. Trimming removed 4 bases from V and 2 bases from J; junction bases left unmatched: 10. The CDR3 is CASSGRQGWTAYEQYF. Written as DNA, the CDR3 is TGTGCCAGCAGTGGGAGACAGGGGTGGACGGCCTACGAGCAGTACTTC.

CDR3 nucleotides: TGTGCCAGCACGGTCAGGCGCGGGAGCGACACCGGGGAGCTGTTTTTT. Amino acids: CASTVRRGSDTGELFF. This chain joins TRBV11-2 and TRBJ2-2; the match to TRBD2 covers 7 bases. Germline trimming cut 7 bases from V and 3 bases from J; bases unmatched to any gene: 11. CDR1 SGHAT and CDR2 FQNNGV come from the germline V gene. This CDR3 spans 16 amino acids.

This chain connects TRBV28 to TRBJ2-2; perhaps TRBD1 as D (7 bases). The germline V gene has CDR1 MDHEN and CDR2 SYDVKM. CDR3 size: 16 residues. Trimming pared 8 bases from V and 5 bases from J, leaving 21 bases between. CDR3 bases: TGTGCCAGCCAGTTGCCCTCGACAGGGAGGACCGGGGAGCTGTTTTTT. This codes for CASQLPSTGRTGELFF.

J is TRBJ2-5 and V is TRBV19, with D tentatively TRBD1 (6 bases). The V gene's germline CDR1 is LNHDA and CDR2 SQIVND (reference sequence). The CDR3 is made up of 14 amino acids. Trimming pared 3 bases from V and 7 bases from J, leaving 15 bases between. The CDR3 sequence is CASSMGTPPSTQYF. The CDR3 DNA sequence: TGTGCCAGTAGTATGGGGACACCTCCCTCGACCCAGTACTTC.

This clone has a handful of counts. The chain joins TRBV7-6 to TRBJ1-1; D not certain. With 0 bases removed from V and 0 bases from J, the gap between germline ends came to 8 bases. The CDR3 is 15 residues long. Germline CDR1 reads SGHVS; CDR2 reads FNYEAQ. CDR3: CASSLAGGMNTEAFF. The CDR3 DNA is TGTGCCAGCAGCTTAGCGGGCGGGATGAACACTGAAGCTTTCTTT.